These T cell receptor beta chains were read from a single sample in a study of cytotoxic CD8 clonotypes in ibrutinib-treated CLL. Data came from immunoSEQ multiplex PCR; TCRdb stores just in-frame clones and leaves some out. The sample gives some 200,000 clones, roughly three quarters of which show up once; over 9.5% is in the top ten. Sequences were derived from PBMCs, sampled after 12 months of ibrutinib treatment. Every receptor here comes from a human donor with chronic lymphocytic leukemia. Each CDR3 is given with its conserved first and last residue. D genes are given only for firm matches. Expanded clones are given a class, and other clones once, few, many or no size at all.

size	D	V	J	length	DNA	CDR3
.	.	TRBV7-9	TRBJ2-2	15	TGTGCCAGCAGCCCACGCCGGATGAACACCGGGGAGCTGTTTTTT	CASSPRRMNTGELFF
.	.	TRBV7-9	TRBJ1-1	11	TGTGCCAGCAAGTCCGGGGGCGACGCTTTCTTT	CASKSGGDAFF
.	.	TRBV6-5	TRBJ1-5	13	TGTGCCAGCAGCGGGGATAGCAATCAGCCCCAGCATTTT	CASSGDSNQPQHF
.	TRBD1	TRBV6-5	TRBJ2-7	14	TGTGCCAGCAGTACCCAGGGGGCGAGGTACGAGCAGTACTTC	CASSTQGARYEQYF
.	TRBD2	TRBV5-4	TRBJ2-7	14	TGTGCCAGCAGCTTGAGCGGGAGCTCCTACGAGCAGTACTTC	CASSLSGSSYEQYF
.	TRBD1	TRBV18	TRBJ1-5	15	TGTGCCAGCTCACCTGGGACAGGGGGCAATCAGCCCCAGCATTTT	CASSPGTGGNQPQHF
.	.	TRBV18	TRBJ2-1	15	TGTGCCAGCTCACCTCGGACTCCGGCGGTAGATGAGCAGTTCTTC	CASSPRTPAVDEQFF
.	.	TRBV18	TRBJ2-5	15	TGTGCCAGCTCACCACTGGGGTCAGGAGGATGGACCCAGTACTTC	CASSPLGSGGWTQYF
.	TRBD1	TRBV5-1	TRBJ2-7	14	TGCGCCAGCAGCTGGATCGACAGGGGTGGTGAGCAGTACTTC	CASSWIDRGGEQYF
.	.	TRBV19	TRBJ2-7	13	TGTGCCAGTAGTATGGGTCGCGGGACAGTGACGTACTTC	CASSMGRGTVTYF
few	.	TRBV7-2	TRBJ2-7	13	TGTGCCAGCAGCTCCCTCCTTTGGGGGATCCGGTACTTC	CASSSLLWGIRYF
.	TRBD2	TRBV5-1	TRBJ2-3	17	TGCGCCAGCAGCTCCCATAGCGGGTCCACCAGCACAGATACGCAGTATTTT	CASSSHSGSTSTDTQYF
.	TRBD1	TRBV5-1	TRBJ2-7	12	TGCGCCAGCACGGGACAGGGCTACGAGCAGTACTTC	CASTGQGYEQYF
.	.	TRBV10-3	TRBJ2-3	15	TGTGCCATCGGGATCGAAAAGAAAAACACAGATACGCAGTATTTT	CAIGIEKKNTDTQYF
.	TRBD2	TRBV2	TRBJ2-5	17	TGTGCCAGCACCCAGACAGGACTAGCGGGAGGGAAAGAGACCCAGTACTTC	CASTQTGLAGGKETQYF
.	.	TRBV6-1	TRBJ2-2	15	TGTGCCAGCAGGATTTTTAGGGGGAACACCGGGGAGCTGTTTTTT	CASRIFRGNTGELFF
.	.	TRBV5-6	TRBJ2-7	13	TGTGCCAGCAGCTTTTCGGGGGCCCACGAGCAGTACTTC	CASSFSGAHEQYF
.	TRBD1	TRBV4-1	TRBJ2-7	16	TGCGCCAGCAGCCAACAGGGACAGGCACGCTCCTACGAGCAGTACTTC	CASSQQGQARSYEQYF
.	.	TRBV28	TRBJ1-4	17	TGTGCCAGCAGTCCAATAAGTTCGGCCCCGTGGAACGAAAAACTGTTTTTT	CASSPISSAPWNEKLFF
.	.	TRBV19	TRBJ2-1	15	TGTGCCAGTAGTCGTGACCGGGGCCCCTACAATGAGCAGTTCTTC	CASSRDRGPYNEQFF
.	.	TRBV11-2	TRBJ1-1	15	TGTGCCAGCAGCTCTAAGACTGGGATAAACACTGAAGCTTTCTTT	CASSSKTGINTEAFF
.	.	TRBV9	TRBJ2-1	14	TGTGCCAGCAGCGTAGTTCTTGGAGGAAATGAGCAGTTCTTC	CASSVVLGGNEQFF
.	.	TRBV2	TRBJ2-1	12	TGTGCCAGCAGCGGACTTCACAATGAGCAGTTCTTC	CASSGLHNEQFF
.	.	TRBV7-9	TRBJ2-7	14	TGTGCCAGCAGCTTCTCTTCCTCGCCGTACGAGCAGTACTTC	CASSFSSSPYEQYF
.	.	TRBV9	TRBJ2-3	16	TGTGCCAGCAGCGCCCGACCGGCGGTTAGCACAGATACGCAGTATTTT	CASSARPAVSTDTQYF
.	TRBD2	TRBV30	TRBJ2-7	14	TGTGCCTGGAGTGTCTCTAGCGGGGTTGCCGAGCAGTACTTC	CAWSVSSGVAEQYF
.	.	TRBV15	TRBJ1-6	17	TGTGCCACCAGCAGAGCCCCTGGCGGGGGGTATAATTCACCCCTCCACTTT	CATSRAPGGGYNSPLHF
once	.	TRBV5-8	TRBJ1-2	13	TGTGCCAGCGAGGACAGTTTGGCGGGTGGCTACACCTTC	CASEDSLAGGYTF
.	TRBD1	TRBV19	TRBJ1-1	14	TGTGCCAGTAGCCGGGACAGGGGGCCTTCTGAAGCTTTCTTT	CASSRDRGPSEAFF
.	TRBD1	TRBV7-9	TRBJ1-2	16	TGTGCCAGCAGCTTAGTTACGGCAGGGGGTAACTATGGCTACACCTTC	CASSLVTAGGNYGYTF
.	TRBD2	TRBV11-3	TRBJ2-5	13	TGTGCCAGCAGCGACGGACTAGCGGGTATCAGGTACTTC	CASSDGLAGIRYF
.	.	TRBV10-3	TRBJ2-7	17	TGTGCCATCAGTGAGGGGTTGAGTGGGACGAGCTCCTACGAGCAGTACTTC	CAISEGLSGTSSYEQYF
few	.	TRBV7-9	TRBJ1-6	16	TGTGCCAGCAGCCGAACAGGGAGCTCCTATAATTCACCCCTCCACTTT	CASSRTGSSYNSPLHF
.	.	TRBV9	TRBJ2-1	15	TGTGCCAGCAGCCCCATCCCCCGAGGGAACAATGAGCAGTTCTTC	CASSPIPRGNNEQFF
.	.	TRBV18	TRBJ2-5	16	TGTGCCAGCTCCCTCGTCGGGGCGCCCGACCAAGAGACCCAGTACTTC	CASSLVGAPDQETQYF
.	.	TRBV5-4	TRBJ1-2	14	TGTGCCAGCAGCCCAACTGGGGGCTACTATGGCTACACCTTC	CASSPTGGYYGYTF